These T cell receptor beta chains were read from a single sample in a study of blood T cells in healthy people across ages. One entry per CDR3 protein results from TCRdb running MiXCR on the 5' RACE reads. The table lists approximately 1,700,000 distinct CDR3 sequences, about 39% of them singletons. The specimen was blood. The receptors were gathered from a human donor in good health. The CDR3 runs from the conserved cysteine through the conserved F or W. A D gene is named only where the DNA matches it firmly. Some rows have no size entry. The others give once, few or many, or a class for an expanded clone.

abundance	d_gene	v_gene	j_gene	CDR3aa	CDR3nt
NA	NA	TRBV6-2/TRBV6-3	TRBJ1-5	CASSPQGEGQPQHF	TGTGCCAGCAGCCCCCAAGGGGAGGGTCAGCCCCAGCATTTT
NA	NA	TRBV12-3/TRBV12-4	TRBJ2-4	CASSFGRTTSPMREQYF	TGTGCCAGCAGTTTCGGCAGGACTACTTCTCCCATGAGGGAGCAGTACTTC
NA	TRBD2	TRBV11-2	TRBJ2-5	CASHLSGGLAGGGETQYF	TGTGCCAGCCATTTATCTGGGGGGCTAGCGGGGGGTGGAGAGACCCAGTACTTC
few	NA	TRBV29-1	TRBJ2-3	CSVEPGGTDTQYF	TGCAGCGTTGAGCCAGGGGGCACAGATACGCAGTATTTT
NA	TRBD2	TRBV6-2/TRBV6-3	TRBJ2-1	CASSYLLAGGPDEQFF	TGTGCCAGCAGTTATTTGCTAGCGGGGGGGCCTGATGAGCAGTTCTTC
NA	TRBD2	TRBV5-1	TRBJ2-5	CASSPWTSGGLFLETQYF	TGCGCCAGCAGTCCGTGGACTAGCGGGGGCCTATTTCTCGAGACCCAGTACTTC
NA	TRBD2	TRBV20-1	TRBJ2-3	CSARPGLAGGDTQYF	TGCAGTGCTAGACCAGGACTAGCGGGGGGTGATACGCAGTATTTT
few	NA	TRBV20-1	TRBJ2-3	CSARTVPRAKRADTQYF	TGCAGTGCCCGCACCGTTCCCCGAGCTAAACGCGCAGATACGCAGTATTTT
many	NA	TRBV20-1	TRBJ2-3	CSAREALESDTQYF	TGCAGTGCTAGAGAGGCACTTGAGTCAGATACGCAGTATTTT
NA	NA	TRBV29-1	TRBJ1-1	CSVESRRSNTEAFF	TGCAGCGTTGAAAGCAGGAGGTCGAACACTGAAGCTTTCTTT
once	NA	TRBV3-1	TRBJ1-6	CASGLINSPLHF	TGTGCCAGCGGGTTAATCAATTCACCCCTCCACTTT
few	TRBD1	TRBV7-2	TRBJ1-1	CVSSTTGGNTEAFF	TGTGTCAGCAGCACGACAGGGGGTAACACTGAAGCTTTCTTT
NA	TRBD1	TRBV7-9	TRBJ2-7	CASSDRRTGPYEQYF	TGTGCCAGCAGCGACAGGCGGACAGGCCCCTACGAGCAGTACTTC
NA	TRBD2	TRBV5-1	TRBJ2-1	CASTKFRASGGLNNEQVF	TGCGCCAGCACCAAATTTCGGGCTAGCGGGGGTTTGAACAATGAGCAGGTCTTC
NA	NA	TRBV12-3/TRBV12-4	TRBJ2-1	CAGSFGGDEQFF	TGTGCCGGCAGTTTTGGGGGCGACGAGCAGTTCTTC
NA	TRBD2	TRBV11-2	TRBJ2-3	CASSLERGAGYTQYF	TGTGCCAGCAGCTTAGAGCGGGGGGCCGGGTATACGCAGTATTTT
NA	TRBD2	TRBV5-1	TRBJ2-5	CASSLGLAGGLQETQYF	TGTGCCAGCAGCCTCGGACTAGCGGGGGGACTCCAAGAGACCCAGTACTTC
NA	TRBD1	TRBV20-1	TRBJ2-1	CSPDRAPSSYNEQFF	TGCAGTCCGGACAGGGCGCCAAGCTCCTACAATGAGCAGTTCTTC
NA	TRBD1	TRBV11-2	TRBJ2-1	CASRPLRRTGEGNEQFF	TGTGCCAGCAGACCCCTGCGCCGGACAGGGGAGGGGAATGAGCAGTTCTTC
once	NA	TRBV24-1	TRBJ2-1	CATSSIGGLRNNEQFF	TGTGCCACCAGTTCAATTGGGGGGCTTCGAAACAATGAGCAGTTCTTC
few	NA	TRBV15	TRBJ2-5	CATSRVLGETQYF	TGTGCCACCAGCAGAGTTCTAGGAGAGACCCAGTACTTC
NA	NA	TRBV7-9	TRBJ1-1	CASSLVEGGAAFF	TGTGCCAGCAGCTTAGTAGAAGGGGGGGCAGCTTTCTTT
few	NA	TRBV12-3/TRBV12-4	TRBJ2-7	CASSSVGLGEQYF	TGTGCCAGCAGTTCCGTTGGCCTTGGTGAGCAGTACTTC
NA	NA	TRBV7-2	TRBJ1-1	CASSSLRGATEAFF	TGTGCCAGCAGCTCCCTCCGGGGGGCCACTGAAGCTTTCTTT
NA	NA	TRBV3-1	TRBJ2-3	CASSQGGVSSTDTQYF	TGTGCCAGCAGCCAAGGAGGGGTTTCTAGCACAGATACGCAGTATTTT
NA	TRBD1	TRBV7-2	TRBJ2-1	CASSGTGQRGSYNEQFF	TGTGCCAGCAGTGGGACAGGGCAAAGAGGCTCCTACAATGAGCAGTTCTTC
NA	NA	TRBV7-2	TRBJ2-5	CASSSPPDETQYF	TGTGCCAGCAGCTCCCCCCCGGACGAGACCCAGTACTTC
NA	NA	TRBV19	TRBJ1-2	CALLPGFGYTF	TGTGCCCTCCTACCGGGCTTTGGCTACACCTTC
NA	TRBD1	TRBV7-2	TRBJ1-5	CASSLEYRGRTGNQPQHF	TGTGCCAGCAGCTTAGAGTATAGGGGTCGGACAGGGAATCAGCCCCAGCATTTT